This T cell receptor (beta chain) was sequenced for a study of preoperative IRX-2 immunotherapy in early breast cancer. V lost 2 bases and J 4 bases, leaving 8 bases between the germline ends. Germline V CDR1 and CDR2: MNHEY, SMNVEV (reference sequence). The CDR3 loop spans 13 amino acids. Sequenced by immunoSEQ multiplex PCR; TCRdb stores in-frame clones only, minus some. The repertoire holds some 25,000 clones, around 91% seen once, with approximately 9% in the top ten. Treatment given: preoperative locoregional IRX-2 cytokine immunotherapy. This phase Ib study tested locoregional IRX-2 cytokine immunotherapy given before surgery.

The specimen comprised tumor tissue, sampled after IRX-2 immunotherapy. The chain couples TRBV27 to TRBJ1-1; no definite D call. This clonotype originated in a human donor with breast cancer. CDR3 nucleotide sequence: TGTGCCAGCAGTTTACTTACTGGCACTGAAGCTTTCTTT. It is translated as CASSLLTGTEAFF.